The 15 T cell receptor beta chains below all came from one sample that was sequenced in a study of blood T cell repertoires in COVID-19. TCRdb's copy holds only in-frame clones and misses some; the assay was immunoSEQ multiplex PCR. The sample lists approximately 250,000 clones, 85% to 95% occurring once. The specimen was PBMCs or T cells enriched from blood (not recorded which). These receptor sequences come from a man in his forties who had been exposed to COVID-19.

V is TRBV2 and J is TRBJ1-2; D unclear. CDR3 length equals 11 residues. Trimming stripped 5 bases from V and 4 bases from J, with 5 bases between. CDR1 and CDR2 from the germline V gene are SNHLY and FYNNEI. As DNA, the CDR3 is TGTGCCAGCAGTACTATCTATGGCTACACCTTC. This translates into CASSTIYGYTF.

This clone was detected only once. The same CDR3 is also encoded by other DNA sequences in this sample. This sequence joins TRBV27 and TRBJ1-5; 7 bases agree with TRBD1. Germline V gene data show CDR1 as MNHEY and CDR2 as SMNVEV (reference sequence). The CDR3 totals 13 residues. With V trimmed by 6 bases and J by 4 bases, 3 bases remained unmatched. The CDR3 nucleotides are TGTGCCAGCAGCGGGACAGTTAATCAGCCCCAGCATTTT. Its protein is CASSGTVNQPQHF.

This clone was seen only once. CDR3 sequence reads: CASSSDRGRGYTF. In DNA form, the CDR3 reads TGTGCCAGCAGCTCGGACAGGGGGCGGGGCTACACCTTC. The rearrangement joins TRBV11-3 to TRBJ1-2, with 11 bases fitting TRBD1. The germline V gene has CDR1 SGHNT and CDR2 YENEEA. The CDR3 totals 13 residues. V trimming: 4 bases; J trimming: 8 bases; junction bases outside the gene matches: 3.

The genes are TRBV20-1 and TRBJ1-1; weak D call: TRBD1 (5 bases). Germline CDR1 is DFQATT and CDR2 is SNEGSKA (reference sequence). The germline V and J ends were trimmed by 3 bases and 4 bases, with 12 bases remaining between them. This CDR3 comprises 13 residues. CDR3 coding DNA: TGCAGTGCTAGTCGTCAAAGGGGCACTGAAGCTTTCTTT. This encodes CSASRQRGTEAFF.

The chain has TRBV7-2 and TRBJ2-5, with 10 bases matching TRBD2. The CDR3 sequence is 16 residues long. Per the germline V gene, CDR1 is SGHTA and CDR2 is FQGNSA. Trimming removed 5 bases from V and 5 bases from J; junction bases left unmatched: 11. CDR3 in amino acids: CASSIPHLAGDETQYF. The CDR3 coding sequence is TGTGCCAGCAGCATTCCGCACCTAGCGGGAGACGAGACCCAGTACTTC.

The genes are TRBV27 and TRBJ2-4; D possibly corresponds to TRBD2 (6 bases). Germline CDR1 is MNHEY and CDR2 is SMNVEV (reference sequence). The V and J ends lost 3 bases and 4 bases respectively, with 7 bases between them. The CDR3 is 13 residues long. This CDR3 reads CASSLAGKNIQYF. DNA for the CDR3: TGTGCCAGCAGTTTGGCGGGAAAAAACATTCAGTACTTC.

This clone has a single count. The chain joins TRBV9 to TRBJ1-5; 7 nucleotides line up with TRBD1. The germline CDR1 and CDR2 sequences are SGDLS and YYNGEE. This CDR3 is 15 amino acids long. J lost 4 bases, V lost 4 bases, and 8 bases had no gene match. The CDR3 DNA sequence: TGTGCCAGCAGCTTCGCCGGGACAGTTAATCAGCCCCAGCATTTT. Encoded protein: CASSFAGTVNQPQHF.

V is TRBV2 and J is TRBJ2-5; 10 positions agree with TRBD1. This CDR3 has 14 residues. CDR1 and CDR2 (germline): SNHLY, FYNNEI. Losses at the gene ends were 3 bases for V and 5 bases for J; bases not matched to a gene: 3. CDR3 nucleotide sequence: TGTGCCAGCAGTGATCGACAGGGGGCTGAGACCCAGTACTTC. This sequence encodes CASSDRQGAETQYF.

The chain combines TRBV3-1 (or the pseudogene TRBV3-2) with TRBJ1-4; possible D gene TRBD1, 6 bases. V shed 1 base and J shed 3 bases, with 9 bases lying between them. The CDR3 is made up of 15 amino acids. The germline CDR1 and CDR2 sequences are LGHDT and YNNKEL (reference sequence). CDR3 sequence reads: CASSQADRPNEKLFF. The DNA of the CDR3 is TGTGCCAGCAGCCAAGCAGACAGGCCTAATGAAAAACTGTTTTTT.

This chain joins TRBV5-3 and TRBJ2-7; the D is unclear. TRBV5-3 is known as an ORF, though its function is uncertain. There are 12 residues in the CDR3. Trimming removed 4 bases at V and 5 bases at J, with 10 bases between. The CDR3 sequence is CARSPGVHEQYF. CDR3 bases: TGTGCCAGAAGCCCAGGTGTCCACGAGCAGTACTTC.

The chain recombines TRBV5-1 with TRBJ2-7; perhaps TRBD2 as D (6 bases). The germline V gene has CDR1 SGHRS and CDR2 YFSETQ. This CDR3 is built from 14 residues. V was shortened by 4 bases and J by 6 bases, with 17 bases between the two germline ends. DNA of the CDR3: TGCGCCAGCAGCCGGCTGGGAGGCGTCTCCGAGCAGTACTTC. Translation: CASSRLGGVSEQYF.

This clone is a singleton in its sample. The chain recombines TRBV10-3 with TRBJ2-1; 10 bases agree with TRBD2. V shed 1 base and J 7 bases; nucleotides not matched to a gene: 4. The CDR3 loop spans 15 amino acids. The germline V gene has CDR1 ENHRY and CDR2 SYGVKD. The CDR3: CAISELAGGPNEQFF. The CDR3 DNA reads TGTGCCATCAGTGAGTTAGCGGGAGGCCCGAATGAGCAGTTCTTC.

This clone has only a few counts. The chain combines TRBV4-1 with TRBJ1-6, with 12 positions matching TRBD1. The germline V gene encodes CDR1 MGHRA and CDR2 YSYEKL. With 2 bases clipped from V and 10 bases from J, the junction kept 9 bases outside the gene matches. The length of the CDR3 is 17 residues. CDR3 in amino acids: CASSQFGTGGEGSPLHF. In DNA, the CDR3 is TGCGCCAGCAGCCAATTCGGGACAGGGGGCGAAGGGTCACCCCTCCACTTT.

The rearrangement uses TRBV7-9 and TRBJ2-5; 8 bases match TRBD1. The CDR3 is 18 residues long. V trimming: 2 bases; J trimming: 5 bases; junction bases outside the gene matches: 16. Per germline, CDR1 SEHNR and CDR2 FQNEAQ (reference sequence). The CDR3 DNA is TGTGCCAGCAGCTTACCGAAACGGGGGACAGGACCGGCGGAGACCCAGTACTTC. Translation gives CASSLPKRGTGPAETQYF.

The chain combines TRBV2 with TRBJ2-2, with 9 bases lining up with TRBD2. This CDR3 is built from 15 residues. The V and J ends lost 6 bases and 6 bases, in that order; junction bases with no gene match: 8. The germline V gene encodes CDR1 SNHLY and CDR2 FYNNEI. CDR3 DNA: TGTGCCAGCAGGCCCGGGACTAGCAACCCCGGGGAGCTGTTTTTT. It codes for CASRPGTSNPGELFF.